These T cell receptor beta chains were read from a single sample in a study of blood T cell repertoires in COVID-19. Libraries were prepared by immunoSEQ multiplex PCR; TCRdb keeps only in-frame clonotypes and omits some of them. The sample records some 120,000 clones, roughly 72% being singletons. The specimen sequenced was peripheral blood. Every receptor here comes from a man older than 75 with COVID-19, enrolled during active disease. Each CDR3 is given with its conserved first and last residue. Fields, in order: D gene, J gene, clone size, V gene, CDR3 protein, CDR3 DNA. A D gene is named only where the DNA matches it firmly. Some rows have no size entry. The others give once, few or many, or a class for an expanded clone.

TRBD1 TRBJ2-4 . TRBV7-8 CASSLDRVTSYVQYF TGTGCCAGCAGCCTCGACAGGGTGACGTCTTACGTTCAGTACTTC
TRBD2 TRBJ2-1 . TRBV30 CAWRVSGLAGVEQFF TGTGCCTGGAGAGTATCGGGACTAGCGGGAGTTGAGCAGTTCTTC
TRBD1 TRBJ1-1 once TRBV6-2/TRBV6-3 CASSSYRGNTEAFF TGTGCCAGCAGTTCGTACAGGGGGAACACTGAAGCTTTCTTT
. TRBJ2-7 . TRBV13 CATKEIGYEQYF TGTGCCACCAAGGAGATAGGCTACGAGCAGTACTTC
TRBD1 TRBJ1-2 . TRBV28 CASSLRTGSYGYTF TGTGCCAGCAGTTTAAGGACAGGCTCCTATGGCTACACCTTC
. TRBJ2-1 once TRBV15 CATSSGLRSSYNEQFF TGTGCCACCAGCAGCGGATTGCGGAGCTCCTACAATGAGCAGTTCTTC
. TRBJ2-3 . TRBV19 CASSIELTDTQYF TGTGCCAGTAGTATAGAACTCACAGATACGCAGTATTTT
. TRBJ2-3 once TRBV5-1 CASSLAHGLPRDTDTQYF TGCGCCAGCAGCTTGGCCCACGGGCTCCCCAGGGACACAGATACGCAGTATTTT
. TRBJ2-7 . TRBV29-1 CSGTSGAYEQYF TGCAGTGGGACATCGGGTGCCTACGAGCAGTACTTC
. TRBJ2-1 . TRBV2 CASTGDKGYNEQFF TGTGCCAGCACTGGAGATAAAGGTTACAATGAGCAGTTCTTC
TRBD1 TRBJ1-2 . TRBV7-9 CASSSGGTGANYGYTF TGTGCCAGCAGCTCGGGAGGGACAGGGGCTAACTATGGCTACACCTTC
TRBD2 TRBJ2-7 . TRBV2 CASSGTSVNFPYEQYF TGTGCCAGCAGTGGGACTAGCGTTAATTTTCCCTACGAGCAGTACTTC